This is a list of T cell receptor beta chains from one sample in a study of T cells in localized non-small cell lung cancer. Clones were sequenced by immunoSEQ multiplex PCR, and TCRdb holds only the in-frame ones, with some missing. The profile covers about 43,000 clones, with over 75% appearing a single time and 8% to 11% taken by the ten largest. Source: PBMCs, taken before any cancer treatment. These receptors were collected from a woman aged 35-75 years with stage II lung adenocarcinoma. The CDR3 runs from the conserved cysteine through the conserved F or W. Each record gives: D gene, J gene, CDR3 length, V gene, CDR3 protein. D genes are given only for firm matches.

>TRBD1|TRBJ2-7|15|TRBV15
CATSSRTGWGYEQYF
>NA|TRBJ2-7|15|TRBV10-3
CAISDPKAPPGEQYF
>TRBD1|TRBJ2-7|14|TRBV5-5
CASSPRTGAYEQYF
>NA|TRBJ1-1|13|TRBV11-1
CASSAGAPTEAFF
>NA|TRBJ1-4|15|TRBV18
CASSPRQGSNEKLFF
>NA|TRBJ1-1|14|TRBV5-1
CASSMDSFLPEAFF
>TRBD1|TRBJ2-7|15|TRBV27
CASSSPDRRSGEQYF
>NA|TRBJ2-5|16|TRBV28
CASSFAFLPAPETQYF
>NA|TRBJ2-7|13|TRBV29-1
CSVGEGVTYEQYF
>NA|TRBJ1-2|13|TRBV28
CASSTGSGYGYTF
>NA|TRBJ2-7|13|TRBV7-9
CASSPRGPYEQYF
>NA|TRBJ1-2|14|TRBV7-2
CASSRGQGGYGYTF
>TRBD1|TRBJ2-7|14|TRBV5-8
CASSAGTVVYEQYF
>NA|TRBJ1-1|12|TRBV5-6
CASSEGDTEAFF
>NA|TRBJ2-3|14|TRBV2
CASSDRLLIDTQYF
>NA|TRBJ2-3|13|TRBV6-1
CASGSFYADTQYF
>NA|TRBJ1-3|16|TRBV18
CASSLSSWSEGNTIYF
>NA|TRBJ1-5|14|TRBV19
CASSTGGGNQPQHF
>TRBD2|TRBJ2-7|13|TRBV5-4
CASSLAGAPQQYF
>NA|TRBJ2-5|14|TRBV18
CASSPNLGRETQYF
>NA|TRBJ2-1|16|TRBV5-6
CASSPPYPNSYNEQFF
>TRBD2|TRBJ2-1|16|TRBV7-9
CASSSSSGSSYNEQFF
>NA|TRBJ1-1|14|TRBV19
CASSIAASGTEAFF
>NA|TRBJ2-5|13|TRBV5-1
CASKRGNQETQYF